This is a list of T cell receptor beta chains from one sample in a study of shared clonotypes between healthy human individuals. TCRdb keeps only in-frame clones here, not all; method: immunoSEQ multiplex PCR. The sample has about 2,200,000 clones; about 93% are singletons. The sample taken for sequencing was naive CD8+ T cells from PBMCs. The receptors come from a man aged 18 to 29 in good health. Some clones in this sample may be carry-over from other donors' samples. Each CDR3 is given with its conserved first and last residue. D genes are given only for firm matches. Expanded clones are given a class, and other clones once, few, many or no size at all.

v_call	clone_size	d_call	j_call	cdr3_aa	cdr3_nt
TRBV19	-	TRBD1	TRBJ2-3	CASSADRTNTDTQYF	TGTGCCAGTAGTGCGGACAGGACGAACACAGATACGCAGTATTTT
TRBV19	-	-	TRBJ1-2	CASTSGAVYGYTF	-
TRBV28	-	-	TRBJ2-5	CASSLARYLSGETQYF	TGTGCCAGCAGCCTAGCGCGATACCTGTCAGGAGAGACCCAGTACTTC
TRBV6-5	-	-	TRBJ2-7	CASSPSPPGGEQYF	TGTGCCAGCAGCCCCTCTCCACCAGGCGGCGAGCAGTACTTC
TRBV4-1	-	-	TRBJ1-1	CASSPLQENTEAFF	TGCGCCAGCAGCCCCTTACAAGAGAACACTGAAGCTTTCTTT
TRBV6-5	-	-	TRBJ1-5	CASSYSSGLGQPQHF	TGTGCCAGCAGTTACTCGTCGGGGTTGGGTCAGCCCCAGCATTTT
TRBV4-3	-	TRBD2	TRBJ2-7	CASSQAAGRAYEQYF	TGCGCCAGCAGCCAAGCCGCTGGGAGGGCCTACGAGCAGTACTTC
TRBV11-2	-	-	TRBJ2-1	CASSLGLRDSYNEQFF	TGTGCCAGCAGCTTAGGTTTGCGGGACTCCTACAATGAGCAGTTCTTC
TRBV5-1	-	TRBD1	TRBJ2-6	CASSLGWTGGYSGANVLTF	TGCGCCAGCAGCTTGGGGTGGACAGGGGGCTACTCTGGGGCCAACGTCCTGACTTTC
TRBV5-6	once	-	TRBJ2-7	CASSFNRNFYEQYF	TGTGCCAGCAGCTTTAACAGGAATTTCTACGAGCAGTACTTC
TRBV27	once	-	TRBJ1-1	CASSLYGGRWPTEAFF	TGTGCCAGCAGTTTATATGGGGGGCGTTGGCCCACTGAAGCTTTCTTT
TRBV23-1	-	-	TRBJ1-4	CASSQGPGAREKLFF	TGCGCCAGCAGTCAAGGGCCAGGGGCGCGTGAAAAACTGTTTTTT
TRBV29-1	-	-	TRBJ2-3	CSVLITDTQYF	TGCAGCGTTTTGATCACAGATACGCAGTATTTT
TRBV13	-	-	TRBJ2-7	CASSLADSSYEQYF	TGTGCCAGCAGCTTAGCGGACAGCTCCTACGAGCAGTACTTC
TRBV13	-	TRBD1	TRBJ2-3	CASSATKGATDTQYF	TGTGCCAGCAGCGCTACCAAGGGGGCAACGGATACGCAGTATTTT
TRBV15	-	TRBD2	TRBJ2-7	CATSRDYYRGLANYEQYF	TGTGCCACCAGCAGAGATTACTATCGGGGACTAGCGAACTACGAGCAGTACTTC
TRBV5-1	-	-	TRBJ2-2	CASEGSTYTGELFF	TGCGCCAGCGAAGGCAGCACCTACACCGGGGAGCTGTTTTTT
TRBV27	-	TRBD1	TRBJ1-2	CASSLDRERNYGYTF	TGTGCCAGCAGTTTAGACAGGGAAAGGAACTATGGCTACACCTTC